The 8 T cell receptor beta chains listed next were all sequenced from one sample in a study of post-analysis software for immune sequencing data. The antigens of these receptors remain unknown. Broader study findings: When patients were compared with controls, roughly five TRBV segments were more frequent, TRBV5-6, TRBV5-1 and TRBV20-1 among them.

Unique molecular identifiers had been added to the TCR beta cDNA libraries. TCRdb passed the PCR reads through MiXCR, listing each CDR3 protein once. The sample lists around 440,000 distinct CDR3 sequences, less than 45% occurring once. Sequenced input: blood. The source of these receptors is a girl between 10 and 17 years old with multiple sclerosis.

The CDR3 DNA reads as TGTGCCAGCAGTGTTGGGGGCGGGATGGGAAATGAGCAGTTCTTC. Residues: CASSVGGGMGNEQFF. The chain combines TRBV2 with TRBJ2-1; D may be TRBD1 or TRBD2 (6 bases each). CDR3 size: 15 residues. The V and J ends lost 4 bases and 7 bases respectively, with 17 bases between them. The germline CDR1 and CDR2 sequences are SNHLY and FYNNEI.

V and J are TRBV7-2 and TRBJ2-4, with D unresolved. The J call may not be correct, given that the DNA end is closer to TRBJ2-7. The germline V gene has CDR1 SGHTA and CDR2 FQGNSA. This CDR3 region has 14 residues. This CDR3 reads CASSISRPTYEQYF. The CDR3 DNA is TGTGCCAGCAGCATTAGCCGCCCAACCTACGAGCAGTACTTC.

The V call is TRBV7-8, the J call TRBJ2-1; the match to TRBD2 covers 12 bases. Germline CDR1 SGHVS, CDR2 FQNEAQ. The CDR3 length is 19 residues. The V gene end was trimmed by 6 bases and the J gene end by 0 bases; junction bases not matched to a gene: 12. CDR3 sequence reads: CASSRPGLAGLNSYNEQFF. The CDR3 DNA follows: TGTGCCAGCAGTCGCCCGGGACTAGCGGGCCTGAACTCCTACAATGAGCAGTTCTTC.

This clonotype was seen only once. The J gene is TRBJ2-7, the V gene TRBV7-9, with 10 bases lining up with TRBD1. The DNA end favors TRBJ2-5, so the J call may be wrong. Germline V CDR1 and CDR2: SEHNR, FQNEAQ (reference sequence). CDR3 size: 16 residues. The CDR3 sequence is CASRTGPGTGVETQYF. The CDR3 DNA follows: TGTGCCAGCAGGACTGGGCCCGGGACAGGGGTTGAGACCCAGTACTTC.

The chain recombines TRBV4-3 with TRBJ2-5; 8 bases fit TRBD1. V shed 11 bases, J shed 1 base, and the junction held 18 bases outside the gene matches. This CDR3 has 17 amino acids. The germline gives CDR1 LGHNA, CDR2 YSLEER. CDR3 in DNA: TGCGCCCCCGAGGGACAGGCGTGTTATCCTTTCCAAGAGACCCAGTACTTC. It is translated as CAPEGQACYPFQETQYF.

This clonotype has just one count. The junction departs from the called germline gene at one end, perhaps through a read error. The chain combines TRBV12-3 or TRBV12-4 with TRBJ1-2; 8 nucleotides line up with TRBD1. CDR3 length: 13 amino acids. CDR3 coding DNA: TGTGCCAGCAGCTATTGGACAGGGAATGGCCACACCTTC. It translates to CASSYWTGNGHTF.

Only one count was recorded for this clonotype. The CDR3 sequence is CASSSASGRGATQYF. In DNA form, the CDR3 reads TGTGCCAGCAGCTCAGCTAGCGGGAGGGGGGCTACGCAGTATTTT. This chain links TRBV7-3 with TRBJ2-3; 12 nucleotides match TRBD2. CDR3 length: 15 amino acids. CDR1 is SGHTA, CDR2 FQGTGA, per germline. Trimming removed 4 bases from V and 8 bases from J; junction bases left unmatched: 7. The variable domain in full, completed from reference TRBV7-3 and TRBJ2-3, reads GAGVSQTPSNKVTEKGKYVELRCDPISGHTALYWYRQSLGQGPEFLIYFQGTGAADDSGLPNDRFFAVRPEGSVSTLKIQRTERGDSAVYLCASSSASGRGATQYFGPGTRLTVL.

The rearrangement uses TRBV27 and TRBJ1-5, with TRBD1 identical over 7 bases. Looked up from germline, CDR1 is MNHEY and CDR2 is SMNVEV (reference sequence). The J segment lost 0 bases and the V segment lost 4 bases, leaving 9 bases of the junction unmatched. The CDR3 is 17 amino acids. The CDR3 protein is CASSYRSRGNSNQPQHF. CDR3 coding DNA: TGTGCCAGCAGTTACCGCTCCAGGGGGAATAGCAATCAGCCCCAGCATTTT.